Below, 23 T cell receptor beta chains from the same sample are listed, as sequenced in a study of blood T cell repertoires in COVID-19. The table came from immunoSEQ multiplex PCR; TCRdb's copy has only in-frame clones and leaves some out. The sample lists over 65,000 clones; roughly 90% were seen once. Sequencing input: peripheral blood. All receptors derive from a human donor in a cohort sampled during active COVID-19.

This chain links TRBV11-2 with TRBJ2-5; TRBD2 agrees at 11 bases. There are 16 residues in the CDR3. Unmatched junction bases numbered 8, after V lost 5 bases and J lost 3 bases. Germline-derived CDR1 and CDR2 are SGHAT and FQNNGV. The CDR3 loop is CASSPRPGLAEETQYF. CDR3 coding DNA: TGTGCCAGCAGCCCACGACCGGGACTAGCGGAAGAGACCCAGTACTTC.

J is TRBJ2-7 and V is TRBV10-2, with D perhaps matching TRBD2 (6 bases). Germline CDR1 is WSHSY and CDR2 is SAAADI. The CDR3 totals 15 residues. The V and J ends lost 1 base and 1 base respectively, with 11 bases between them. Written as DNA, the CDR3 is TGCGCCAGCAGTGAGTATTACGGGGGATCCTACGAGCAGTACTTC. Amino acid sequence: CASSEYYGGSYEQYF.

The chain links TRBV3-1 (or the pseudogene TRBV3-2) to TRBJ2-1; TRBD2 might be the D (7 bases). The CDR3 sequence is 15 residues long. Trimming removed 8 bases at V and 5 bases at J, with 19 bases between. Germline V gene data show CDR1 as LGHDT and CDR2 as YNNKEL (reference sequence). The CDR3 DNA sequence: TGTGCCAGCCGAGGGGGAGGGCCATTGAACAATGAGCAGTTCTTC. This encodes CASRGGGPLNNEQFF.

This rearrangement joins TRBV7-9 to TRBJ2-5; 9 nucleotides align to TRBD2. Per the germline V gene, CDR1 is SEHNR and CDR2 is FQNEAQ (reference sequence). J gave up 2 bases and V 4 bases, and 8 bases lay outside the gene matches. The CDR3 spans 16 residues. CDR3 residues: CASSYGAAGGQETQYF. Here the CDR3 DNA reads TGTGCCAGCAGCTACGGAGCGGCGGGAGGGCAAGAGACCCAGTACTTC.

The rearrangement links TRBV4-3 to TRBJ2-1; 12 positions agree with TRBD2. The germline V gene has CDR1 LGHNA and CDR2 YSLEER. There are 16 residues in the CDR3. Trimming took 4 bases from V and 5 from J; bases not matched to a gene: 6. The CDR3 sequence: CASSRMTSGSNNEQFF. The CDR3 nucleotides read TGCGCCAGCAGCCGTATGACTAGCGGGAGCAACAATGAGCAGTTCTTC.

The chain employs TRBV7-2 and TRBJ2-7; D possibly corresponds to TRBD1 (5 bases). Deletions cut 2 bases from V and 2 bases from J, with 13 bases between. The CDR3 sequence is 15 residues long. Per germline, CDR1 SGHTA and CDR2 FQGNSA. This CDR3 is CASSLLSAGTYEQYF. The CDR3 nucleotides are TGTGCCAGCAGCTTACTCTCGGCAGGGACCTACGAGCAGTACTTC.

The gene calls are TRBV5-4 and TRBJ2-5; 7 bases are a match to TRBD2. Germline V gene sequence: CDR1 SGHNT, CDR2 YYREEE (reference sequence). This CDR3 spans 15 amino acids. With V trimmed by 3 bases and J by 1 base, 6 bases remained unmatched. The chain's CDR3 is CASSSAGRGQETQYF. DNA for the CDR3: TGTGCCAGCAGCTCAGCGGGACGGGGCCAAGAGACCCAGTACTTC.

This clone occurred a few times. The rearrangement uses TRBV2 and TRBJ1-2, with a possible D match to TRBD1 (5 bases). V was cut by 6 bases and J by 4 bases, with 15 bases left in between. The V gene's germline CDR1 is SNHLY and CDR2 FYNNEI. This CDR3 has 14 residues. CDR3 sequence: CASRVDSASYGYTF. In nucleotides, the CDR3 is TGTGCCAGCAGGGTAGACAGCGCAAGCTATGGCTACACCTTC. The full variable domain, its missing parts supplied by reference TRBV2 and TRBJ1-2, is EPEVTQTPSHQVTQMGQEVILRCVPISNHLYFYWYRQILGQKVEFLVSFYNNEISEKSEIFDDQFSVERPDGSNFTLKIRSTKLEDSAMYFCASRVDSASYGYTFGSGTRLTVV.

The chain uses TRBV4-3 and TRBJ1-4; D is ambiguous. V lost 0 bases to trimming and J lost 6 bases, with 14 bases between them. Germline CDR1 LGHNA, CDR2 YSLEER. CDR3 length equals 16 residues. In DNA form, the CDR3 reads TGCGCCAGCAGCCAAGAAGGTGGCGGGTTTTATGAAAAACTGTTTTTT. It specifies CASSQEGGGFYEKLFF.

The chain has TRBV27 and TRBJ2-1; TRBD2 matches at 13 bases. CDR1 and CDR2 (germline): MNHEY, SMNVEV (reference sequence). The V gene end was trimmed by 6 bases and the J gene end by 13 bases; junction bases not matched to a gene: 12. The CDR3 has 15 amino acids. CDR3 amino acids: CASSPGTSGAAAQFF. The CDR3 DNA reads TGTGCCAGCAGCCCCGGGACTAGCGGGGCAGCCGCTCAGTTCTTC.

This clone was recorded once. V is TRBV6-4 and J is TRBJ2-2, with 8 nucleotides matching TRBD2. The V segment lost 3 bases and the J segment 4 bases; nucleotides outside the gene matches: 4. Per the germline V gene, CDR1 is MRHNA and CDR2 is SNTAGT. This CDR3 spans 15 amino acids. CDR3 loop: CASSDSGTITGELFF. DNA for the CDR3: TGTGCCAGCAGTGATAGCGGGACAATCACCGGGGAGCTGTTTTTT.

This clone has just a few counts. The CDR3 DNA sequence: TGTGCCAGCAGCTTTACAGGGGGCAACGAGCAGTACTTC. Amino acid sequence: CASSFTGGNEQYF. The gene calls are TRBV7-2 and TRBJ2-7, with 9 nucleotides matching TRBD1. CDR1 is SGHTA, CDR2 FQGNSA, per germline. Trimming removed 3 bases from V and 5 bases from J; junction bases left unmatched: 2. CDR3 size: 13 residues.

The V gene is TRBV28, the J gene TRBJ1-3; D gene uncertain. The CDR3 has 9 amino acids. Germline V gene lookup returns CDR1 MDHEN and CDR2 SYDVKM. V dropped 10 bases and J dropped 16 bases, with 14 bases sitting between them. CDR3 nucleotide sequence: TGTGCCACTGGGCCTCGAGGGTATTTT. This translates into CATGPRGYF.

The chain employs TRBV4-2 and TRBJ2-3; 12 bases are a match to TRBD1. The CDR3 sequence is 16 residues long. V was pared by 0 bases and J by 4 bases, with 2 bases of the junction left unmatched. CDR1 LGHNA and CDR2 YNFKEQ come from the germline V gene. CDR3 coding DNA: TGTGCCAGCAGCCAAGAAGGGACAGGGGGCGCAGATACGCAGTATTTT. Its protein product is CASSQEGTGGADTQYF.

This rearrangement joins TRBV5-8 to TRBJ2-5; 16 bases are shared with TRBD2. The germline gives CDR1 SGHTS, CDR2 YDEGEE. The CDR3 is made up of 19 amino acids. Losses at the gene ends were 4 bases for V and 0 bases for J; bases not matched to a gene: 9. The CDR3: CASSPGLAGGPRNQETQYF. CDR3 DNA sequence: TGTGCCAGCAGCCCGGGACTAGCGGGAGGGCCGCGGAACCAAGAGACCCAGTACTTC.

The rearrangement links TRBV10-3 to TRBJ2-2; the D gene is possibly TRBD2 (5 bases). This CDR3 has 16 residues. V gave up 2 bases and J gave up 5 bases, with 15 bases separating them. The germline V gene encodes CDR1 ENHRY and CDR2 SYGVKD. The CDR3 sequence: CAISELTPLETGELFF. CDR3 nucleotide sequence: TGTGCCATCAGTGAGCTAACTCCACTAGAGACCGGGGAGCTGTTTTTT.

The chain recombines TRBV28 with TRBJ1-3, with D tentatively TRBD1 (6 bases). The length of the CDR3 is 14 residues. Germline CDR1 MDHEN, CDR2 SYDVKM. V was shortened by 7 bases and J by 2 bases, with 12 bases between the two germline ends. The DNA for the CDR3 is TGTGCCAGCATTGGACAGTTCGCTGGAAACACCATATATTTT. Translating gives CASIGQFAGNTIYF.

The chain uses TRBV28 and TRBJ2-3; 11 nucleotides match TRBD2. The CDR3 sequence is 19 residues long. V trimming: 7 bases; J trimming: 0 bases; junction bases outside the gene matches: 15. The germline gives CDR1 MDHEN, CDR2 SYDVKM. Here the CDR3 DNA reads TGTGCCAGCAAATCCTGGTTAGCGGGAGGGACAATTAGCACAGATACGCAGTATTTT. It yields the protein CASKSWLAGGTISTDTQYF.

The chain combines TRBV27 with TRBJ1-3; D is perhaps TRBD1 (5 bases). V dropped 3 bases and J dropped 0 bases, with 9 bases sitting between them. The CDR3 consists of 15 residues. The V gene's germline CDR1 is MNHEY and CDR2 SMNVEV (reference sequence). Here the CDR3 reads CASSLVGGSGNTIYF. CDR3 sequence (DNA): TGTGCCAGCAGTTTGGTCGGGGGCTCTGGAAACACCATATATTTT.

The J gene is TRBJ2-2, the V gene TRBV5-4, with D perhaps matching TRBD2 (6 bases). Trimming removed 4 bases from V and 1 base from J, with 11 bases in between. The CDR3 length is 15 residues. The germline V gene encodes CDR1 SGHNT and CDR2 YYREEE (reference sequence). The CDR3 DNA is TGTGCCAGCAGCCCCTGGCGGGAGAACACCGGGGAGCTGTTTTTT. This sequence encodes CASSPWRENTGELFF.

The V gene is TRBV7-8, the J gene TRBJ2-1, with 9 bases aligning to TRBD2. The CDR3 has 15 residues. Germline lookup yields CDR1 SGHVS and CDR2 FQNEAQ. Trimming took 2 bases from V and 5 from J; bases not matched to a gene: 4. The CDR3 DNA reads as TGTGCCAGCAGCTTATTAGCGGGAGCAAACAATGAGCAGTTCTTC. Amino acids: CASSLLAGANNEQFF.

Only one count was recorded for this clone. The CDR3 loop reads CASSLPGTGIYEQYF. In DNA form, the CDR3 reads TGTGCCAGCAGTTTACCCGGGACAGGGATTTACGAGCAGTACTTC. The rearrangement uses TRBV28 and TRBJ2-7, with TRBD1 identical over 9 bases. CDR1 is MDHEN, CDR2 SYDVKM, per germline. The CDR3 sequence is 15 residues long. Trimming at V came to 2 bases and at J to 4 bases, leaving 6 bases not matched to a gene.

V usage is TRBV18 and J usage is TRBJ2-1, with 10 bases matching TRBD2. The CDR3 contains 15 residues. J was trimmed by 9 bases and V by 1 base; bases with no gene match: 6. Germline CDR1 and CDR2: KGHSH and LQKENI. DNA for the CDR3: TGTGCCAGCTCACCACTGCAGCGGGAGGGCGCTGAGCAGTTCTTC. Protein sequence: CASSPLQREGAEQFF.